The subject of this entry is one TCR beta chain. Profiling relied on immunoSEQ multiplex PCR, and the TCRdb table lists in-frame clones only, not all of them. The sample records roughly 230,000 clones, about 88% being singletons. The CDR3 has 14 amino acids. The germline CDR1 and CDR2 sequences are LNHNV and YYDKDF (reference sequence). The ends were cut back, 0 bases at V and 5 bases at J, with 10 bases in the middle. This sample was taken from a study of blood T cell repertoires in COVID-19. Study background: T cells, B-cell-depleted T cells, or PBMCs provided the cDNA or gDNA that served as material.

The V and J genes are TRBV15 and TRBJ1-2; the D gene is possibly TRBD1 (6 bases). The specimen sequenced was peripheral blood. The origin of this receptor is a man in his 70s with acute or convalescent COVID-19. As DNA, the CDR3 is TGTGCCACCAGCAGAGATCAAGGACAGTATGGCTACACCTTC. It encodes CATSRDQGQYGYTF.